The sequence of this T cell receptor (beta chain) was determined in a study of control samples from healthy donors and cancer patients. TCRdb keeps only in-frame clones here, not all; method: immunoSEQ multiplex PCR. Among hundreds of thousands of clones listed, about nine tenths were seen once. Trimming took 2 bases from V and 3 from J, leaving 11 bases between them. Germline values: CDR1 LNHDA, CDR2 SQIVND (reference sequence). The CDR3 has 14 amino acids. Sequencing was performed on PBMCs. The chain is built from TRBV19 and TRBJ2-7; D possibly corresponds to TRBD1 (7 bases). The sequence came from a man between 35 and 55 years old with head and neck cancer. As DNA, the CDR3 is TGTGCCAGTAGTATACAGGGGGGTCTCTACGAGCAGTACTTC. Its protein is CASSIQGGLYEQYF.